Listed below are T cell receptor beta chains from one sample, sequenced in a study of OX40 agonist ivuxolimab in advanced cancers. Only in-frame clones appear in the TCRdb table, and some are missing; sequencing was by immunoSEQ multiplex PCR. The table lists roughly 76,000 clones, around 84% of them singletons. The starting material was CD4+ or CD8+ T cells sorted from blood, obtained in a trial of the OX40 agonist ivuxolimab. These receptors all come from an adult with an advanced solid tumor such as melanoma, head and neck, liver or kidney cancer. Both conserved end residues are part of each CDR3. D genes are given only for firm matches. The size field is filled for only some rows; it gives once, few, many or a size class.

clone_size d_call j_call v_call cdr3_nt cdr3_aa
. . TRBJ1-3 TRBV16 TGTGCCAGCAGCCAATCTCCCCCACGCGACTCTGGAAACACCATATATTTT CASSQSPPRDSGNTIYF
. . TRBJ2-6 TRBV27 TGTGCCAGCAGTTTCCTCTCTGGGGCCAACGTCCTGACTTTC CASSFLSGANVLTF
. . TRBJ1-3 TRBV6-5 TGTGCCAGCAGTTACTCCCAGAAACCCTCTGGAAACACCATATATTTT CASSYSQKPSGNTIYF
. . TRBJ1-5 TRBV19 TGTGCCAGTAGTATAAGTGCCGGTAGTAATCAGCCCCAGCATTTT CASSISAGSNQPQHF
few TRBD2 TRBJ2-1 TRBV5-6 TGTGCCAGCAGCTTGGTAGCGGGGGGGCCTGAGCAGTTCTTC CASSLVAGGPEQFF
. . TRBJ2-6 TRBV29-1 TGCAGCGTTGGACCCTCTGGGGCCAACGTCCTGACTTTC CSVGPSGANVLTF
. . TRBJ1-3 TRBV6-5 TGTGCCAGTACCGGGTCTGGAAACACCATATATTTT CASTGSGNTIYF
. . TRBJ1-2 TRBV10-1 TGCGCCAGCGGGAGGGTAGGGAACTATGGCTACACCTTC CASGRVGNYGYTF
. TRBD1 TRBJ1-3 TRBV6-5 TGTGCCAGCAGGTCGGGACAGGGGACTGGAAACACCATATATTTT CASRSGQGTGNTIYF
. . TRBJ2-2 TRBV9 TGTGCCAGCAGCGTAGATGTGTACACCGGGGAGCTGTTTTTT CASSVDVYTGELFF
. . TRBJ1-1 TRBV14 TGTGCCAGCAGCCAAATGGACACAGGATCCGAAGCTTTCTTT CASSQMDTGSEAFF
few . TRBJ1-5 TRBV7-9 TGTGCCAGCAGCTTATTTCAAGGGCAGCCCCAGCATTTT CASSLFQGQPQHF
once TRBD1 TRBJ1-5 TRBV7-2 TGTGCCAGCAGCTTAGGTGGGACAGTCTACAATCAGCCCCAGCATTTT CASSLGGTVYNQPQHF
. . TRBJ1-6 TRBV7-2 TGTGCCAGCAGCTCCTGGTCAGGGAGGGATTCACCCCTCCACTTT CASSSWSGRDSPLHF
. TRBD2 TRBJ2-5 TRBV27 TGTGCCAGCAGTTTCAGAAGCGGGGGGGCCGTTGAGACCCAGTACTTC CASSFRSGGAVETQYF
few . TRBJ2-7 TRBV9 TGTGCCAGCAGCGTATACGGACGCGAAGGGGAGCAGTACTTC CASSVYGREGEQYF
. . TRBJ1-2 TRBV19 TGTGCCAGTAGTTTACAGTCAAACTATGGCTACACCTTC CASSLQSNYGYTF
. . TRBJ2-6 TRBV28 TGTGCCAGCACAAATGGGGCCAACGTCCTGACTTTC CASTNGANVLTF
. TRBD2 TRBJ2-5 TRBV10-3 TGTGCCATCAGCGGTCATAGCGGGGGGGCGGAGACCCAGTACTTC CAISGHSGGAETQYF
. . TRBJ1-1 TRBV4-3 TGCGCCAGCAGCCAAGATCGGGTGGGCCTTATGAACACTGAAGCTTTCTTT CASSQDRVGLMNTEAFF
. . TRBJ1-4 TRBV4-3 TGCGCCAGCAGCTCAAATCCGACAGCTACCGTTAATGAAAAACTGTTTTTT CASSSNPTATVNEKLFF
. TRBD2 TRBJ2-1 TRBV4-3 TGCGCCAGCAGCCAAGAGGCAGGGGCGAGCGGGGGGGCCAATGAGCAGTTCTTC CASSQEAGASGGANEQFF
. . TRBJ1-6 TRBV19 TGTGCCAGTAGTACAGTTAATTCACCCCTCCACTTT CASSTVNSPLHF
. TRBD1 TRBJ2-2 TRBV7-8 TGTGCCAGCAGCCGCCGGACAGGGGGCGCTTCGGGGGAGCTGTTTTTT CASSRRTGGASGELFF
. TRBD1 TRBJ2-2 TRBV18 TGTGCCAGCTCATATAGGGACAGGCACAACACCGGGGAGCTGTTTTTT CASSYRDRHNTGELFF
. TRBD2 TRBJ2-1 TRBV29-1 TGCAGCTCCGCACCCCAGGGAGGGAATGAGCAGTTCTTC CSSAPQGGNEQFF
. TRBD1 TRBJ1-2 TRBV5-4 TGTGCCAGCCGATTAGGGACAGACTTCTATGGCTACACCTTC CASRLGTDFYGYTF
. . TRBJ1-6 TRBV19 TGTGCCAGTAGTGGCCACCGGGAAATATATAATTCACCCCTCCACTTT CASSGHREIYNSPLHF
. TRBD1 TRBJ2-1 TRBV12-5 TGTGCTAGTGGTTCCCCCCAACAGGGGGCATCGGAGGAGCAGTTCTTC CASGSPQQGASEEQFF
. . TRBJ2-2 TRBV2 TGTGCCAGCAGTTACACAGGGACCGGGGAGCTGTTTTTT CASSYTGTGELFF
. . TRBJ2-7 TRBV21-1 TGTGCCAGCAGCACCCAGGGGGGGTATTCCTACGAGCAGTACTTC CASSTQGGYSYEQYF
. . TRBJ1-6 TRBV15 TGTGCCACACAGTTCGAGGTCTCCTATAATTCACCCCTCCACTTT CATQFEVSYNSPLHF
. . TRBJ1-5 TRBV7-9 TGTGCCAGCAGCTTAAGTGATTGGGCCTCCGGCACTCAGCCCCAGCATTTT CASSLSDWASGTQPQHF
. . TRBJ1-1 TRBV7-2 TGTGCCAGCAGCTTAGAGGTTGACACTGAAGCTTTCTTT CASSLEVDTEAFF
. TRBD1 TRBJ1-3 TRBV18 TGTGCCAGCTCAGCCGGGACAGCTGGAAACACCATATATTTT CASSAGTAGNTIYF
. . TRBJ1-1 TRBV6-5 TGTGCCAGCAGTTACCCAAGTTTGAACACTGAAGCTTTCTTT CASSYPSLNTEAFF
. TRBD2 TRBJ2-1 TRBV18 TGTGCCAGCTCACCTCCGGGACTAGCGGGGGGGGATGAGCAGTTCTTC CASSPPGLAGGDEQFF
. TRBD1 TRBJ2-7 TRBV4-3 TGCGCCAGCAGCCAGACAGGGCCCTCCTACGAGCAGTACTTC CASSQTGPSYEQYF
. TRBD2 TRBJ2-3 TRBV7-9 TGTGCCAGCAGCCCGGGACTAGGGCCTCAAGCGCAGTATTTT CASSPGLGPQAQYF
. TRBD2 TRBJ2-7 TRBV28 TGTGCCGGTTCTAGCGGTCGATCCTACGAGCAGTACTTC CAGSSGRSYEQYF
once TRBD1 TRBJ1-6 TRBV5-5 TGTGCCAGCAGCTTCACCCCCAGGGGGAATTCACCCCTCCACTTT CASSFTPRGNSPLHF
. . TRBJ1-4 TRBV5-1 TGCGCCAGTACCTCGGTCTCTACTAATGAAAAACTGTTTTTT CASTSVSTNEKLFF
. TRBD1 TRBJ1-1 TRBV6-5 TGTGCCAGCAGTCCCATGAATTCCGGGACAGGGGTTGGTTTCTTT CASSPMNSGTGVGFF
. TRBD2 TRBJ2-7 TRBV9 TGTGCCAGCAATCCTAGCGGGGGGGACGAGCAGTACTTC CASNPSGGDEQYF
. . TRBJ2-5 TRBV6-5 TGTGCCAGCAGTTACAACAGGGCGGAGACCCAGTACTTC CASSYNRAETQYF
once TRBD1 TRBJ1-2 TRBV6-5 TGTGCCAGCAGGTGGACAGGGGACCGAGTTGGCTACACCTTC CASRWTGDRVGYTF
. TRBD2 TRBJ2-5 TRBV27 TGTGCCAGCAGTTTTGGCGGGAGAGAGACCCAGTACTTC CASSFGGRETQYF
once TRBD1 TRBJ2-7 TRBV6-6 TGTGCCAGCAGTTACAAGGACAGGGAGTACGAGCAGTACTTC CASSYKDREYEQYF
. . TRBJ1-1 TRBV11-2 TGTGCCAGCAGCTTTGATGCGGGGAACACTGAAGCTTTCTTT CASSFDAGNTEAFF
. . TRBJ1-2 TRBV28 TGTGCCAGCAGTTTATGGGGGGGGGACACCCTTCACTATGGCTACACCTTC CASSLWGGDTLHYGYTF